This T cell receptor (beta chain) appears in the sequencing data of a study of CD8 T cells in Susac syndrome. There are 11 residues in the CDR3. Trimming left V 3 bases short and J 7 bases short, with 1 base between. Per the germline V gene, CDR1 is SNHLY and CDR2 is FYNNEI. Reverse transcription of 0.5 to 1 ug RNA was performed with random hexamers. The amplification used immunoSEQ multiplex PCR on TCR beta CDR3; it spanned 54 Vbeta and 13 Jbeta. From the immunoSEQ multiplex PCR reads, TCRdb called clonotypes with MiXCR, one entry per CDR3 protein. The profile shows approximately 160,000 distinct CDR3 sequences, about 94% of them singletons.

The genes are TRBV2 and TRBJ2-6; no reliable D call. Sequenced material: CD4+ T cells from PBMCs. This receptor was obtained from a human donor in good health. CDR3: CASSDANVLTF. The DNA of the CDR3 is TGTGCCAGCAGTGATGCCAACGTCCTGACTTTC.